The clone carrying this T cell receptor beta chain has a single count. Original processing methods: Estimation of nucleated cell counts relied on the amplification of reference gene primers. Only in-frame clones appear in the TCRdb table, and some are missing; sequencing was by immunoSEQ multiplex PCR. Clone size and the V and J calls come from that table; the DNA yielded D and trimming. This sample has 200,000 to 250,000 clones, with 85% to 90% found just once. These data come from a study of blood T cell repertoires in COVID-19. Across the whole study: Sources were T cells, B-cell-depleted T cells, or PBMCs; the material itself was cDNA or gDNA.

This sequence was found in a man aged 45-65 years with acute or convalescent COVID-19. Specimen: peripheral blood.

The CDR3: CASGLGQANTEAFF. CDR3 nucleotides: TGCGCCAGCGGTCTGGGACAGGCGAACACTGAAGCTTTCTTT. The genes are TRBV5-1 and TRBJ1-1; 8 positions match TRBD1. This CDR3 contains 14 residues. CDR1 is SGHRS, CDR2 YFSETQ, per germline. V lost 7 bases to trimming and J lost 1 base; unmatched junction nucleotides: 6.